The 23 T cell receptor beta chains in this list originate from one sample, sequenced in a study of read filtering for tumor transcriptome and immune sequencing. This library used about 400 ng RNA and molecular barcoded adaptors spanning alpha/delta and beta/gamma chains. Via MiXCR, TCRdb re-called the reads, giving one row per CDR3 protein. This sample has 35,000 to 45,000 distinct CDR3 sequences, with approximately 13% found just once. What was sequenced was a population of CD138-negative cells sorted from bone marrow. These receptors were taken from a donor at least 40 years old with multiple myeloma.

This clonotype was seen at least ten times. The chain recombines TRBV7-2 with TRBJ1-1; D is undetermined. V was pared by 3 bases and J by 0 bases, with 2 bases between. The germline V gene encodes CDR1 SGHTA and CDR2 FQGNSA. This CDR3 is built from 12 residues. The CDR3 bases are TGTGCCAGCAGCTTTTTGAACACTGAAGCTTTCTTT. Its translation: CASSFLNTEAFF. Filled out from reference TRBV7-2 and TRBJ1-1, the complete variable domain reads GAGVSQSPSNKVTEKGKDVELRCDPISGHTALYWYRQSLGQGLEFLIYFQGNSAPDKSGLPSDRFSAERTGGSVSTLTIQRTQQEDSAVYLCASSFLNTEAFFGQGTRLTVV.

In this sample, this clonotype turned up many times. The V gene is TRBV18, the J gene TRBJ1-1, with unresolved D. CDR1 is KGHSH, CDR2 LQKENI, per germline. CDR3 size: 12 residues. The V end lost 5 bases, the J end lost 11 bases, and 15 bases lay between the germline ends. The CDR3 coding sequence is TGTGCCAGCTCAGGTACGCGTCCTCAGGCTTTCTTT. This gives the protein CASSGTRPQAFF.

Turning to this clonotype: Likely a read error: the CDR3 ends without its conserved phenylalanine or tryptophan. No DNA is shown, since the ends of the CDR3 on it are uncertain; the CDR3 is the one TCRdb lists. The rearrangement links TRBV6-5 to TRBJ2-6. Germline lookup yields CDR1 MNHEY and CDR2 SVGAGI. The length of the CDR3 is 14 amino acids, counting both ends. This chain's CDR3 is CASSYGPGANVLTS.

There are many counts of this clonotype. Mismatch with germline at one junction end may stem from a read error. The J gene is TRBJ2-1, the V gene TRBV7-2, with a tentative D call TRBD1 (6 bases). The CDR3 sequence is 15 residues long. Germline lookup yields CDR1 SGHTA and CDR2 FQGNSA. As DNA, the CDR3 is TGTGCCAGCAGCTCCGGGACAACTTCTTACAATGGGCAGTTCTTC. Translation gives CASSSGTTSYNGQFF.

About this clonotype: This likely reflects a read error, since a far larger clone is one base away. CDR3 residues: CSASVDRYSYEQFF. The DNA of the CDR3 is TGCAGTGCCAGCGTAGACAGGTACTCCTACGAGCAGTTCTTC. V gene TRBV20-1 combines with J gene TRBJ2-1; TRBD1 might be the D (6 bases). Deletions cut 6 bases from V and 10 bases from J, with 22 bases between. This CDR3 spans 14 amino acids. Germline CDR1 reads DFQATT; CDR2 reads SNEGSKA (reference sequence).

This clonotype was observed at least ten times. This sequence joins TRBV10-3 and TRBJ2-3; 7 bases fit TRBD2. V lost 4 bases, J lost 4 bases, and 5 bases stayed unmatched. CDR1 ENHRY and CDR2 SYGVKD come from the germline V gene. The CDR3 is 14 residues long. In DNA, the CDR3 is TGTGCCATCAGTGTCGGCGGGAGCGCAGATACGCAGTATTTT. This encodes CAISVGGSADTQYF.

This clonotype was detected only a few times. A much larger clone is a single base away; this may be a read error. The conserved closing phenylalanine or tryptophan is absent in this CDR3, likely reflecting a read error. This chain uses TRBV4-3 with TRBJ2-1, with 8 bases that match TRBD1. Germline V gene data show CDR1 as LGHNA and CDR2 as YSLEER. The CDR3 has 15 residues. J was trimmed by 4 bases and V by 3 bases; bases with no gene match: 5. Here the CDR3 DNA reads TGCGCCAGCAGCCACGGACAGGGAGTATACAATGAGCAGTTCCTC. The encoded protein is CASSHGQGVYNEQFL.

This clonotype has a count of ten or more. V is TRBV7-9 and J is TRBJ2-1; D call uncertain. Germline lookup yields CDR1 SEHNR and CDR2 FQNEAQ (reference sequence). V was pared by 5 bases and J by 7 bases, with 9 bases between. CDR3 size: 12 residues. The chain's CDR3 is CASSLSPNEQFF. The CDR3 DNA reads TGTGCCAGCAGCCTTTCCCCGAATGAGCAGTTCTTC.

This clonotype was seen many times. The rearrangement uses TRBV7-8 and TRBJ2-5; D gene uncertain. This CDR3 has 14 amino acids. Between the trimmed V and J ends, which lost 1 base and 10 bases, there was a span of 16 bases. Germline CDR1 is SGHVS and CDR2 is FQNEAQ. The CDR3 loop is CASSLDGRHGDQYF. As DNA, the CDR3 is TGTGCCAGCAGCTTAGATGGCAGGCATGGGGACCAGTACTTC.

This clonotype is termed medium-sized. The chain joins TRBV7-9 to TRBJ2-1, with D unclear. V lost 1 base, J lost 8 bases, and 3 bases lay in between. CDR3 length: 11 residues. Germline CDR1 SEHNR, CDR2 FQNEAQ (reference sequence). The CDR3: CASSLEYEQFF. In DNA, the CDR3 is TGTGCCAGCAGCTTAGAATATGAGCAGTTCTTC.

There are many counts of this clonotype. This chain uses TRBV7-2 with TRBJ1-2; 7 bases are shared with TRBD1. Germline loops: CDR1 SGHTA, CDR2 FQGNSA. J was trimmed by 4 bases and V by 9 bases; bases with no gene match: 8. CDR3 length: 13 amino acids. As DNA, the CDR3 is TGTGCCAGTACGGCAGGGGGATTCTATGGCTACACCTTC. Its protein is CASTAGGFYGYTF. The entire variable domain, with the rest obtained from reference TRBV7-2 and TRBJ1-2, is as follows: GAGVSQSPSNKVTEKGKDVELRCDPISGHTALYWYRQSLGQGLEFLIYFQGNSAPDKSGLPSDRFSAERTGGSVSTLTIQRTQQEDSAVYLCASTAGGFYGYTFGSGTRLTVV.

Many counts were recorded for this clonotype. The chain links TRBV20-1 to TRBJ2-1; 12 bases map to TRBD2. CDR1 DFQATT and CDR2 SNEGSKA come from the germline V gene (reference sequence). The length of the CDR3 is 18 residues. The junction had 8 bases not matched to a gene; V was cut back by 0 bases and J by 2 bases. The CDR3 region has the DNA TGCAGTGCTAGAGATCCTAGCGGGAGGGCCGGCACCTACAATGAGCAGTTCTTC. Protein: CSARDPSGRAGTYNEQFF.

This clonotype appeared many times. V gene TRBV5-5 combines with J gene TRBJ2-1; 7 nucleotides match TRBD1. CDR1 and CDR2 from the germline V gene are SGHKS and YYEKEE (reference sequence). There are 13 residues in the CDR3. The V and J ends lost 3 bases and 7 bases, in that order; junction bases with no gene match: 4. CDR3 sequence: CASSYTQGNEQFF. CDR3 coding DNA: TGTGCCAGCAGCTACACACAGGGGAATGAGCAGTTCTTC.

As regards this clonotype: The conserved final phenylalanine or tryptophan is absent from the CDR3, which likely points to a read error. The chain carries TRBV10-3 and TRBJ2-1; D gene unclear. Trimming stripped 10 bases from V and 4 bases from J, with 14 bases between. CDR1 ENHRY and CDR2 SYGVKD come from the germline V gene. The length of the CDR3 is 13 residues. The CDR3 sequence: CATNIRPYNEQFS. CDR3 nucleotide sequence: TGTGCCACCAATATTCGGCCTTACAATGAGCAGTTCTCC.

With regard to this clonotype: Since a much larger clone is just one base distant, this may be a read error. The chain links TRBV10-2 to TRBJ1-5, with D hard to call. Germline V gene sequence: CDR1 WSHSY, CDR2 SAAADI. CDR3 length equals 15 residues. The CDR3 DNA sequence: TGCGCCAGCGGTGACCCCGGGGATAGCAATCAGCCCCAGCATTTT. It codes for CASGDPGDSNQPQHF.

On this clonotype itself: An end of the junction does not agree with germline; a read error may underlie this. J is TRBJ1-1 and V is TRBV4-1, with D unresolved. This CDR3 is 14 amino acids long. Germline values: CDR1 MGHRA, CDR2 YSYEKL. DNA for the CDR3: TGCGCCAGCAGCCAAGATGGGAGGAACACTGTAGCTTTCTTT. Protein: CASSQDGRNTVAFF.

This clonotype was seen repeatedly, ten times or more. The chain's CDR3 is CASSYSTSGMNTGELFF. The CDR3 bases are TGTGCCAGCAGTTACTCTACTAGCGGGATGAACACCGGGGAGCTGTTTTTT. V gene TRBV6-2 or TRBV6-3 combines with J gene TRBJ2-2; 10 bases fit TRBD2. Trimming removed 0 bases from V and 1 base from J; junction bases left unmatched: 2. The CDR3 is 17 residues long. The germline CDR1 and CDR2 sequences are MNHEY and SVGEGT.

This clonotype appeared many times. The chain joins TRBV7-2 to TRBJ2-7; 9 bases agree with TRBD2. The CDR3 is 15 amino acids. Unmatched junction bases numbered 5, after V lost 5 bases and J lost 0 bases. Germline V gene lookup returns CDR1 SGHTA and CDR2 FQGNSA. CDR3 nucleotide sequence: TGTGCCAGCAGCCGTAATAGCGGGAGCTCCTACGAGCAGTACTTC. Translated, it gives CASSRNSGSSYEQYF.

This clonotype was seen many times. The junction and the germline gene differ at one end; a read error may be behind it. The CDR3 protein is CASSKKGLFGNEQFF. CDR3 nucleotides: TGCGCCAGCAGCAAAAAGGGACTTTTCGGGAATGAGCAGTTCTTC. The chain has TRBV7-2 and TRBJ2-1; D is perhaps TRBD2 (6 bases). In germline, CDR1 is SGHTA, CDR2 FQGNSA. This CDR3 is built from 15 residues.

At least ten counts were recorded for this clonotype. CDR3 residues: CAISEVGDYGYTF. In DNA, the CDR3 is TGTGCCATCAGTGAAGTGGGGGACTATGGCTACACCTTC. The chain employs TRBV10-3 and TRBJ1-2, with D maybe TRBD1 (5 bases). Germline V gene data show CDR1 as ENHRY and CDR2 as SYGVKD. V dropped 3 bases and J dropped 3 bases, with 8 bases sitting between them. The CDR3 is made up of 13 amino acids.

This clonotype was seen repeatedly, ten times or more. The chain employs TRBV11-2 and TRBJ2-2; TRBD2 matches 9 bases. V was clipped by 3 bases and J by 1 base; unmatched bases: 3. The CDR3 is 16 residues long. CDR1 and CDR2 from the germline V gene are SGHAT and FQNNGV. CDR3 residues: CASSFPTSGNTGELFF. The CDR3 DNA reads TGTGCCAGCAGCTTTCCGACTAGCGGGAACACCGGGGAGCTGTTTTTT.

This clonotype was seen ten or more times. The chain couples TRBV7-9 to TRBJ2-7; D may be TRBD1 (6 bases). The V end was cut by 6 bases, the J end by 1 base, with 19 bases between. Germline-derived CDR1 and CDR2 are SEHNR and FQNEAQ (reference sequence). This CDR3 is built from 16 residues. In DNA form, the CDR3 reads TGTGCCAGCAGAGGTATACCAACGGGACATTCCTACGAGCAGTACTTC. Its translation is CASRGIPTGHSYEQYF. Full variable domain (remainder filled in from reference TRBV7-9 and TRBJ2-7): DTGVSQNPRHKITKRGQNVTFRCDPISEHNRLYWYRQTLGQGPEFLTYFQNEAQLEKSRLLSDRFSAERPKGSFSTLEIQRTEQGDSAMYLCASRGIPTGHSYEQYFGPGTRLTVT.

This clonotype was detected ten times or more. This chain uses TRBV23-1 with TRBJ2-7, with D uncertain. TRBV23-1 is classed as an ORF, of uncertain function. The CDR3 covers 12 residues. Trimming took off 8 bases at V and 4 bases at J, with 12 bases between the two ends. The CDR3 coding sequence is TGCGCCAGCCGAACGGAAAGTTACGAGCAGTACTTC. Residues: CASRTESYEQYF.